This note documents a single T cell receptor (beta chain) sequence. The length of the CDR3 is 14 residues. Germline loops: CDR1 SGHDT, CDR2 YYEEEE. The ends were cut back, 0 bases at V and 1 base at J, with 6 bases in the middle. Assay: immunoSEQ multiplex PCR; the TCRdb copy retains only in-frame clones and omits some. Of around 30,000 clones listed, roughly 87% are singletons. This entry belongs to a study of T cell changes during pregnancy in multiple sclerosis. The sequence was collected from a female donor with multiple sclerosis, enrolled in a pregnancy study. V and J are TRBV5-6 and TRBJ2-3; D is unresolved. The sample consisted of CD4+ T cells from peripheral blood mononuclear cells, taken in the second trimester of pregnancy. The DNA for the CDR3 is TGTGCCAGCAGCTTGGGTCCGGGCACAGATACGCAGTATTTT. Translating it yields CASSLGPGTDTQYF.